A selection of T cell receptor beta chains follows, all from one sample in a study of cytomegalovirus exposure and HLA in healthy donors. Assay: immunoSEQ multiplex PCR; the TCRdb copy retains only in-frame clones and omits some. This table has some 84,000 clones, roughly 63% appearing once. The sample comprised PBMCs. Receptor source: a middle-aged woman in good health and CMV-seropositive. The CDR3 runs from the conserved cysteine through the conserved F or W. A D gene is named only where the DNA matches it firmly. Clone size, where shown, is once, few, many, or a class for clones that have expanded.

>TRBV28|TRBD1|TRBJ1-2|NA
CASIYGGQLNYGYTF
TGTGCCAGCATATATGGGGGACAGCTAAACTATGGCTACACCTTC
>TRBV5-5|NA|TRBJ1-2|once
CASSFGPTPGDYGYTF
TGTGCCAGCAGCTTCGGGCCCACCCCGGGGGACTATGGCTACACCTTC
>TRBV25-1|NA|TRBJ1-2|NA
CASSNSDRPNNYGYTF
TGTGCCAGCAGTAATTCCGACAGACCAAATAACTATGGCTACACCTTC
>TRBV4-2|NA|TRBJ1-4|once
CASSQGPSEKLFF
TGTGCCAGCAGCCAGGGCCCGAGTGAAAAACTGTTTTTT
>TRBV27|TRBD2|TRBJ2-1|NA
CASSRTRKIDEQFF
TGTGCCAGCAGTAGGACTAGAAAGATCGATGAGCAGTTCTTC
>TRBV11-2|NA|TRBJ2-7|NA
CASSLDPGSGEQYF
TGTGCCAGCAGCTTAGATCCGGGGTCGGGCGAGCAGTACTTC
>TRBV2|TRBD1|TRBJ2-3|NA
CASSLTGITDTQYF
TGTGCCAGCAGTTTGACAGGGATCACAGATACGCAGTATTTT
>TRBV6-5|TRBD1|TRBJ1-3|NA
CASSPPTGASTIYF
TGTGCCAGCAGCCCGCCGACAGGGGCGAGCACCATATATTTT
>TRBV6-1|NA|TRBJ1-2|NA
CASSSPGGGYGYTF
TGTGCCAGCAGCAGCCCGGGAGGGGGCTATGGCTACACCTTC
>TRBV6-4|TRBD2|TRBJ2-1|NA
CASSVAGGFPNEQFF
TGTGCCAGCAGTGTCGCGGGAGGCTTCCCCAATGAGCAGTTCTTC
>TRBV18|NA|TRBJ2-5|NA
CASSPPTRVETQYF
TGTGCCAGCTCACCTCCGACTAGGGTGGAGACCCAGTACTTC
>TRBV25-1|TRBD1|TRBJ2-7|few
CASSESGTGTYEQYF
TGTGCCAGCAGTGAATCTGGGACAGGAACCTACGAGCAGTACTTC
>TRBV7-7|TRBD1|TRBJ2-5|few
CASSKGQQETQYF
TGTGCCAGCAGCAAGGGACAGCAAGAGACCCAGTACTTC
>TRBV14|TRBD2|TRBJ2-3|few
CASSQLAASTDTQYF
TGTGCCAGCAGCCAGCTAGCGGCTAGCACAGATACGCAGTATTTT
>TRBV30|TRBD1|TRBJ1-4|NA
CAWSRGQIHEKLFF
TGTGCCTGGAGTCGGGGACAGATCCATGAAAAACTGTTTTTT
>TRBV4-1|TRBD1|TRBJ2-1|NA
CASSHPRPDRGRWWGNEQFF
TGCGCCAGCAGCCATCCCAGACCCGACAGGGGCCGATGGTGGGGCAATGAGCAGTTCTTC
>TRBV27|TRBD2|TRBJ2-1|NA
CASSFLAGDSYNEQFF
TGTGCCAGCAGTTTTCTAGCGGGGGACTCCTACAATGAGCAGTTCTTC
>TRBV2|NA|TRBJ2-1|NA
CASSGGGDEQFF
TGTGCCAGCAGTGGAGGCGGGGATGAGCAGTTCTTC
>TRBV9|TRBD2|TRBJ2-1|NA
CASSVTSGSYNEQFF
TGTGCCAGCAGCGTGACTAGCGGGTCTTACAATGAGCAGTTCTTC
>TRBV16|NA|TRBJ1-5|NA
CASSPRQTAGGQPQHF
TGTGCCAGCAGCCCCCGACAGACAGCGGGGGGACAGCCCCAGCATTTT
>TRBV7-9|TRBD2|TRBJ2-5|NA
CASRASGRAGETQYF
TGTGCCAGCAGGGCTAGCGGGAGGGCCGGGGAGACCCAGTACTTC
>TRBV2|NA|TRBJ2-6|NA
CASNSIGLATGANVLTF
TGTGCCAGCAATTCGATAGGCCTAGCGACCGGGGCCAACGTCCTGACTTTC
>TRBV9|NA|TRBJ2-7|NA
CASSVVGDSSYEQYF
TGTGCCAGCAGCGTAGTCGGAGACAGTTCCTACGAGCAGTACTTC
>TRBV9|TRBD2|TRBJ2-3|NA
CASSVGGLAADTQYF
TGTGCCAGCAGCGTAGGCGGACTAGCAGCAGATACGCAGTATTTT
>TRBV7-9|NA|TRBJ2-1|NA
CASTPSGFSYNEQFF
TGTGCCAGCACCCCCTCGGGGTTCTCCTACAATGAGCAGTTCTTC
>TRBV7-2|NA|TRBJ2-5|NA
CASSLGQGWGQETQYF
TGTGCCAGCAGCTTAGGGCAGGGTTGGGGCCAAGAGACCCAGTACTTC
>TRBV7-2|TRBD2|TRBJ2-1|once
CASSLGLAGAFSYNEQFF
TGTGCCAGCAGCTTAGGCCTAGCGGGCGCCTTTTCCTACAATGAGCAGTTCTTC
>TRBV14|TRBD1|TRBJ1-1|NA
CASSLHRGTEAFF
TGTGCCAGCAGCCTCCACAGGGGCACTGAAGCTTTCTTT
>TRBV2|NA|TRBJ1-1|few
CARQGSTEAFF
TGTGCCAGACAGGGTAGCACTGAAGCTTTCTTT
>TRBV5-1|NA|TRBJ1-2|NA
CASSSQLYGYTF
TGCGCCAGCAGCTCCCAACTCTATGGCTACACCTTC
>TRBV5-1|NA|TRBJ2-3|NA
CASSLDGAHFSTDTQYF
TGCGCCAGCAGCTTGGATGGGGCGCACTTTAGCACAGATACGCAGTATTTT
>TRBV7-9|TRBD2|TRBJ2-3|few
CASRRFPGLEDTDTQYF
TGTGCCAGCAGGCGGTTTCCGGGACTAGAGGACACAGATACGCAGTATTTT
>TRBV5-1|NA|TRBJ2-2|NA
CASSSLQGSGGELFF
TGCGCCAGCAGCTCCCTACAGGGATCCGGCGGGGAGCTGTTTTTT
>TRBV19|TRBD1|TRBJ1-4|NA
CASSKDRGGYEEKLFF
TGTGCCAGTAGTAAGGACAGGGGAGGTTATGAAGAAAAACTGTTTTTT
>TRBV4-1|NA|TRBJ2-2|NA
CASSQREGSAGELFF
TGCGCCAGCAGCCAACGAGAGGGATCGGCCGGGGAGCTGTTTTTT
>TRBV28|NA|TRBJ1-2|NA
CASSLSDRGYGYTF
TGTGCCAGCAGTCTTTCGGACAGAGGCTATGGCTACACCTTC
>TRBV18|NA|TRBJ1-1|NA
CASSPERRAEAFF
TGTGCCAGCTCACCAGAGCGCAGGGCTGAAGCTTTCTTT
>TRBV9|TRBD2|TRBJ2-7|few
CASSRSGTRGYEQYF
TGTGCCAGCAGCAGAAGCGGGACTAGGGGCTACGAGCAGTACTTC
>TRBV6-5|NA|TRBJ2-5|NA
CASSYPAGETQYF
TGTGCCAGCAGTTACCCCGCCGGGGAGACCCAGTACTTC
>TRBV9|TRBD1|TRBJ2-7|few
CASSAGTDTYEQYF
TGTGCCAGCAGCGCCGGGACAGATACGTACGAGCAGTACTTC
>TRBV28|NA|TRBJ2-3|NA
CASSDGKSTDTQYF
TGTGCCAGCAGTGATGGCAAAAGCACAGATACGCAGTATTTT
>TRBV7-9|NA|TRBJ1-4|NA
CASSPRQALNEKLFF
TGTGCCAGCAGCCCCCGGCAGGCCTTGAATGAAAAACTGTTTTTT
>TRBV10-1|NA|TRBJ2-1|NA
CASSDGGGMRGNEQFF
TGCGCCAGCAGTGATGGGGGGGGCATGCGAGGCAATGAGCAGTTCTTC
>TRBV27|NA|TRBJ2-6|NA
CASRKSSGANVLTF
TGTGCCAGCAGGAAGAGCTCTGGGGCCAACGTCCTGACTTTC
>TRBV27|TRBD2|TRBJ2-7|NA
CASSLQAGGPYEQYF
TGTGCCAGCAGTTTACAGGCGGGAGGCCCCTACGAGCAGTACTTC
>TRBV28|TRBD2|TRBJ2-3|NA
CASSLSGSGKYF
TGTGCCAGCAGTCTCAGCGGGAGTGGGAAGTATTTT
>TRBV5-1|NA|TRBJ2-2|NA
CASSFAVPGELFF
TGCGCCAGCAGCTTTGCGGTTCCGGGGGAGCTGTTTTTT
>TRBV4-1|NA|TRBJ2-4|NA
CASSQDWNTENIQYF
TGCGCCAGCAGCCAAGATTGGAACACAGAAAACATTCAGTACTTC
>TRBV6-4|TRBD2|TRBJ2-1|NA
CASSGSAGVGTEQFF
TGTGCCAGCAGTGGATCAGCGGGAGTAGGTACTGAGCAGTTCTTC
>TRBV18|TRBD2|TRBJ2-2|NA
CASSRSPSGSTGELFF
TGTGCCAGCTCACGTTCCCCTAGCGGGAGCACCGGGGAGCTGTTTTTT
>TRBV7-3|NA|TRBJ2-2|NA
CASGGGSANTGELFF
TGTGCCAGCGGGGGGGGCTCCGCGAACACCGGGGAGCTGTTTTTT
>TRBV7-2|TRBD2|TRBJ2-3|NA
CASSPSGRSQDTQYF
TGTGCCAGCAGTCCCAGCGGGAGATCTCAAGATACGCAGTATTTT
>TRBV5-5|TRBD2|TRBJ2-3|few
CASSYPLLAGTTDTQYF
TGTGCCAGCAGCTACCCACTCTTAGCGGGAACCACAGATACGCAGTATTTT
>TRBV19|TRBD1|TRBJ2-7|NA
CASSTTGAREQYF
TGTGCCAGTAGCACGACAGGGGCCCGCGAGCAGTACTTC
>TRBV28|TRBD1|TRBJ1-3|NA
CASSTGGAFHTIYF
TGTGCCAGCAGTACAGGGGGCGCTTTTCACACCATATATTTT